The entry below describes one TCR beta chain. The data belong to a study of T cell responses to AZD1222 COVID-19 vaccine. Sequencing was performed with immunoSEQ multiplex PCR; in TCRdb, only in-frame clones are kept and a portion is missing. The sample carries approximately 80,000 clones, 80% to 90% recorded once. Germline CDR1 and CDR2: SGHAT and FQNNGV. This CDR3 has 13 amino acids. The V end lost 3 bases, the J end lost 6 bases, and 8 bases lay between the germline ends. V is TRBV11-2 and J is TRBJ2-2, with D possibly matching TRBD2 (6 bases). The material was peripheral blood, obtained 28 days after the second AZD1222 dose. The clonotype was recovered from an adult who received the AZD1222 COVID-19 vaccine. The CDR3 spells CASSFGGAGELFF. The CDR3 DNA reads as TGTGCCAGCAGCTTCGGGGGAGCCGGGGAGCTGTTTTTT.